The rows below give T cell receptor beta chains drawn from one sample of a study of Graves' ophthalmopathy and Graves' hyperthyroidism. Via MiXCR, TCRdb re-called the multiplex PCR reads, giving one row per CDR3 protein. This table has around 1.1 million distinct CDR3 sequences, about 40% appearing once. The sequencing input was peripheral blood or thyroid tissue (not recorded which). These receptors were obtained from an adult man with Graves' hyperthyroidism. Both conserved end residues are part of each CDR3. Each record gives: V gene, CDR3 protein.

TRBV6-5,CASSAYRGGNEKLFF
TRBV4-1,CASSHRQGGFSGANVLTF
TRBV28,CASSSDRDYSNQPQHF
TRBV11-1,CASSPWGADTNEKLFF
TRBV7-7,CASSFAGVNTGELFF
TRBV12-3/TRBV12-4,CASSEWTGSEKLFF
TRBV20-1,CSAESGLAGGQEAQYF
TRBV7-2,CASSLGGTGWEQYF
TRBV7-9,CASSLGQKNTEAFF
TRBV15,CATSGDRGRGYTF
TRBV6-2/TRBV6-3,CASSAEITVNTEAFF
TRBV19,CASSTKDRAMASGANVLTF
TRBV12-3/TRBV12-4,CASSLTSQGAAQYF
TRBV6-4,CASSEDEGFGELFF
TRBV7-8,CASFAGRHNSPLHF
TRBV12-3/TRBV12-4,CASSLDTRFRQYF
TRBV7-8,CASSEQGSNTEAFF
TRBV4-1,CASSPRPKTTYTEAFF
TRBV19,CASSILRTGYGNQPQHF
TRBV7-8,CASSLSITYEQYF
TRBV19,CASSKHLQDGTNYGYTF
TRBV7-6,CASSARDRGEKLFF
TRBV20-1,CSARKTVPAFF
TRBV9,CASSATDGNEKLFF
TRBV4-1,CASSLGGQTGNTIYF
TRBV11-2,CASSPDGGYEQYF
TRBV7-2,CASSRRDRGAFF
TRBV20-1,CSAIGLAGGTGELFF
TRBV24-1,CASSFSGARTEAFF
TRBV5-1,CASSVTLEGDHGYTF
TRBV20-1,CSASGPGAFYYEQYF
TRBV2,CASRWGQGDTGELFF
TRBV2,CASRVGQNFNQPQHF
TRBV7-6,CASTPLGNTGELFF
TRBV4-3,CASSQGLRETQYF
TRBV7-9,CASSSASPSGYTF
TRBV3-1,CASSQGPQGGYEQYF
TRBV28,CASSIGTGPSYEQYF
TRBV2,CASSNQLNSPLHF
TRBV4-1,CASSQEGTHVGETQYF
TRBV25-1,CASRAVGELFF
TRBV20-1,CSALPGTGGYEQYF
TRBV2,CASSTPGLAFRTGELFF
TRBV27,CASSLTGGKQETQYF
TRBV6-5,CASNLPPLGAYNSPLHF
TRBV6-5,CASSSTTGKNSPLHF
TRBV5-6,CASTPLGGRNTEAFF
TRBV4-1,CASSQEGGPSLYGYTF
TRBV20-1,CSAATSGMSNEKLFF
TRBV10-3,CAISEVPGRARIGYTF
TRBV11-2,CASSLWGRRASGANVLTF
TRBV29-1,CSVRTGQAANYGYTF
TRBV12-3/TRBV12-4,CASSLWAGGYEQYF
TRBV10-3,CAIRGSGWAEQYF
TRBV29-1,CSLEGDPSEKLFF
TRBV7-2,CTSSPNEKLFF
TRBV7-9,CASSLGGQKRGYQPQHF
TRBV2,CASKLDREYGYTF
TRBV10-2,CASSEPDRGQGYTF